Following are 31 T cell receptor beta chains from one sample sequenced in a study of T-cell memory formation after mild COVID-19. TCRdb re-called the 5' RACE reads through MiXCR, storing one row per CDR3 protein. Of around 340,000 distinct CDR3 sequences listed, 20% to 25% are singletons. Specimen: PBMCs or a T cell subset sorted from them (not recorded which). Every receptor here comes from an adult woman who had mild COVID-19 (a few samples of this study predate the infection). Cell type and time point are not known.

This clonotype was seen repeatedly, ten times or more. This chain joins TRBV9 and TRBJ1-1; 12 bases are shared with TRBD1. CDR1 is SGDLS, CDR2 YYNGEE, per germline. The CDR3 loop spans 15 amino acids. J gave up 5 bases and V 4 bases, and 6 bases lay outside the gene matches. The CDR3, as DNA: TGTGCCAGCAGCCCTGGGACAGGGGGCGGGACTGAAGCTTTCTTT. It specifies CASSPGTGGGTEAFF.

V usage is TRBV5-6 and J usage is TRBJ2-5; D remains unclear. The V end lost 0 bases, the J end lost 5 bases, and 14 bases lay between the germline ends. Germline V gene data show CDR1 as SGHDT and CDR2 as YYEEEE. This CDR3 comprises 15 residues. The CDR3 region is CASSLVETRGETQYF. The CDR3 nucleotides read TGTGCCAGCAGCTTGGTGGAGACCCGCGGCGAGACCCAGTACTTC.

This rearrangement joins TRBV7-3 to TRBJ2-1, with TRBD2 identical over 7 bases. The CDR3 has 15 amino acids. Trimming cost V 5 bases and J 0 bases; bases outside gene matches: 4. Germline CDR1 reads SGHTA; CDR2 reads FQGTGA. The CDR3 region is CASSQKRGSYNEQFF. The DNA for the CDR3 is TGTGCCAGCAGCCAAAAGCGGGGCTCCTACAATGAGCAGTTCTTC. Drawing the rest from reference TRBV7-3 and TRBJ2-1, the complete variable domain is GAGVSQTPSNKVTEKGKYVELRCDPISGHTALYWYRQSLGQGPEFLIYFQGTGAADDSGLPNDRFFAVRPEGSVSTLKIQRTERGDSAVYLCASSQKRGSYNEQFFGPGTRLTVL.

This clonotype was seen only a few times. J is TRBJ2-3 and V is TRBV7-2; 15 positions match TRBD2. Germline assignment: CDR1 SGHTA and CDR2 FQGNSA. V was clipped by 4 bases and J by 0 bases; unmatched bases: 11. The CDR3 loop spans 20 amino acids. CDR3 loop: CASSSNFIGTSGRSTDTQYF. CDR3 coding DNA: TGTGCCAGCAGCTCCAACTTTATAGGGACTAGCGGGAGGAGCACAGATACGCAGTATTTT.

This clonotype was observed a handful of times. V is TRBV7-9 and J is TRBJ1-1; D ambiguous. V shed 2 bases and J shed 4 bases, with 11 bases lying between them. Per the germline V gene, CDR1 is SEHNR and CDR2 is FQNEAQ (reference sequence). The CDR3 extends over 14 amino acids. The CDR3 bases are TGTGCCAGCAGCTTATTTGGAGAGAGCACTGAAGCTTTCTTT. It codes for CASSLFGESTEAFF.

V gene TRBV20-1 combines with J gene TRBJ2-1, with TRBD2 matching 7 bases. The germline V gene encodes CDR1 DFQATT and CDR2 SNEGSKA (reference sequence). There are 15 residues in the CDR3. The ends lost 6 bases at V and 5 bases at J; junction bases unmatched: 13. CDR3 in amino acids: CSAVTSRWFHNEQFF. The CDR3 DNA is TGCAGTGCCGTGACTAGCCGCTGGTTTCACAATGAGCAGTTCTTC.

This chain joins TRBV7-9 and TRBJ2-1, with 7 bases lining up with TRBD2. The CDR3 extends over 16 amino acids. V gave up 1 base and J gave up 7 bases; unmatched junction bases: 10. Per the germline V gene, CDR1 is SEHNR and CDR2 is FQNEAQ (reference sequence). In DNA, the CDR3 is TGTGCCAGCAGCTTAGTGCGGGAGAAGGGTAAAAATGAGCAGTTCTTC. Protein sequence: CASSLVREKGKNEQFF.

The rearrangement joins TRBV7-9 to TRBJ2-7; D is unresolved. CDR1 is SEHNR and CDR2 is FQNEAQ in the germline V gene (reference sequence). Trimming left V 5 bases short and J 1 base short, with 6 bases between. This CDR3 has 12 residues. The CDR3 DNA reads TGTGCCAGCAGCGTCGGATCCTACGAGCAGTACTTC. As protein: CASSVGSYEQYF.

In its sample, this clonotype was seen a few times. This chain joins TRBV15 and TRBJ2-1; D uncertain. The CDR3 is 15 amino acids. Germline lookup yields CDR1 LNHNV and CDR2 YYDKDF (reference sequence). The V gene lost 5 bases and the J gene lost 0 bases, with 11 bases spanning the gap. CDR3 region: CATSGTRSSYNEQFF. The DNA for the CDR3 is TGTGCCACCAGCGGCACAAGGAGCTCCTACAATGAGCAGTTCTTC.

V and J are TRBV5-1 and TRBJ2-1; 9 nucleotides match TRBD2. CDR3 size: 17 residues. In germline, CDR1 is SGHRS, CDR2 YFSETQ. Trimming removed 3 bases from V and 1 base from J; junction bases left unmatched: 8. For the CDR3, the DNA is TGCGCCAGCAGCTATGGTGGACTAGCGAGATCCTACAATGAGCAGTTCTTC. Protein product: CASSYGGLARSYNEQFF.

This clonotype was seen a handful of times. The chain uses TRBV27 and TRBJ2-1, with TRBD2 identical over 10 bases. The CDR3 loop spans 15 amino acids. V dropped 6 bases and J dropped 6; count of bases not matched to a gene: 8. Germline-derived CDR1 and CDR2 are MNHEY and SMNVEV (reference sequence). CDR3 DNA sequence: TGTGCCAGCAGGTCCCAAGCGGGAGGGGGCAATGAGCAGTTCTTC. It is translated as CASRSQAGGGNEQFF.

The gene calls are TRBV7-8 and TRBJ2-1; D gene ambiguous. Germline values: CDR1 SGHVS, CDR2 FQNEAQ. The CDR3 contains 12 residues. Trimming removed 6 bases at V and 9 bases at J, with 12 bases between. The chain's CDR3 is CASSQYSVEQFF. The CDR3 region has the DNA TGTGCCAGCAGTCAGTACAGCGTTGAGCAGTTCTTC.

This clonotype was detected ten times or more. The chain is built from TRBV20-1 and TRBJ1-6; 10 bases line up with TRBD1. The CDR3 covers 15 residues. Germline V CDR1 and CDR2: DFQATT, SNEGSKA (reference sequence). With 0 bases clipped from V and 10 bases from J, the junction kept 6 bases outside the gene matches. The CDR3 DNA sequence: TGCAGTGCTAGAGACGGGACAGGGGTGTACTCACCCCTCCACTTT. Translating it yields CSARDGTGVYSPLHF.

This clonotype was picked up a small number of times. V usage is TRBV4-1 and J usage is TRBJ1-6; 8 nucleotides line up with TRBD1. Germline CDR1 MGHRA, CDR2 YSYEKL. V was clipped by 4 bases and J by 10 bases; unmatched bases: 12. There are 16 residues in the CDR3. In nucleotides, the CDR3 is TGCGCCAGCAGCCTGACGCCCGGACAGGGAGGATCACCCCTCCACTTT. It translates to CASSLTPGQGGSPLHF.

The genes are TRBV5-1 and TRBJ2-2; D unresolved. The CDR3 is made up of 16 amino acids. V was cut by 0 bases and J by 0 bases, with 9 bases left in between. In germline, CDR1 is SGHRS, CDR2 YFSETQ. The CDR3 region has the DNA TGCGCCAGCAGCTTGGCCTTCAGCTCGAACACCGGGGAGCTGTTTTTT. This codes for CASSLAFSSNTGELFF.

A few counts support this clonotype. The V gene is TRBV3-1, the J gene TRBJ1-1; TRBD1 matches at 7 bases. Germline CDR1 reads LGHDT; CDR2 reads YNNKEL (reference sequence). J gave up 0 bases and V 2 bases, and 6 bases lay outside the gene matches. This CDR3 contains 16 residues. The CDR3 sequence is CASSQQNRGMNTEAFF. CDR3 DNA: TGTGCCAGCAGCCAACAAAACAGGGGAATGAACACTGAAGCTTTCTTT.

This clonotype has more than one count but fewer than ten. The chain combines TRBV4-2 with TRBJ1-1, with D possibly matching TRBD1 (5 bases). The germline V gene has CDR1 LGHNA and CDR2 YNFKEQ. Trimming cost V 4 bases and J 3 bases, with 15 bases left between them. The CDR3 runs 15 residues. This chain's CDR3 is CASSRHLGGDTEAFF. The CDR3 DNA reads as TGTGCCAGCAGCCGCCACCTGGGGGGGGACACTGAAGCTTTCTTT.

V gene TRBV6-5 combines with J gene TRBJ2-7; 8 nucleotides match TRBD1. This CDR3 contains 14 residues. V lost 4 bases and J lost 6; bases outside the gene matches: 8. CDR1 is MNHEY, CDR2 SVGAGI, per germline. CDR3 residues: CASSSRTGLGEQYF. CDR3 DNA sequence: TGTGCCAGCAGTTCCAGGACAGGGCTCGGCGAGCAGTACTTC.

Ten or more counts support this clonotype. This rearrangement joins TRBV4-1 to TRBJ1-5; D unclear. CDR1 and CDR2 from the germline V gene are MGHRA and YSYEKL. Between the trimmed V and J ends, which lost 1 base and 11 bases, there was a span of 12 bases. The CDR3 has 13 residues. In DNA, the CDR3 is TGCGCCAGCAGCCAAGGGGCTTTCGGGGCCCAGCATTTT. This gives the protein CASSQGAFGAQHF.

The J gene is TRBJ2-5, the V gene TRBV12-3 or TRBV12-4, with D unclear. CDR3 length equals 14 residues. Trimming shortened V by 5 bases and J by 2 bases, and 12 bases separated the two germline ends. The CDR3 loop reads CASSARGQQETQYF. CDR3 sequence (DNA): TGTGCCAGCAGTGCCCGAGGTCAGCAAGAGACCCAGTACTTC.

The chain recombines TRBV12-3 or TRBV12-4 with TRBJ1-2, with TRBD1 matching 7 bases. The CDR3 covers 14 residues. V was pared by 10 bases and J by 7 bases, with 15 bases of the junction left unmatched. The CDR3 is CATRRTGLQGGYTF. The CDR3 coding sequence is TGTGCCACCAGACGGACAGGTTTACAGGGTGGCTACACCTTC.

This chain joins TRBV11-3 and TRBJ2-1; D perhaps matches TRBD2 (5 bases). Per the germline V gene, CDR1 is SGHNT and CDR2 is YENEEA. The CDR3 consists of 15 residues. With 2 bases removed from V and 8 bases from J, the gap between germline ends came to 16 bases. The CDR3 coding sequence is TGTGCCAGCAGCTTACGGGGAGAATCGCGTTATGAGCAGTTCTTC. Translation: CASSLRGESRYEQFF.

The V gene is TRBV4-1, the J gene TRBJ1-5; D gene unclear. The CDR3 totals 14 residues. Germline CDR1 is MGHRA and CDR2 is YSYEKL. The V and J ends lost 0 bases and 4 bases respectively, with 7 bases between them. This chain's CDR3 is CASSQDRLNQPQHF. For the CDR3, the DNA is TGCGCCAGCAGCCAAGACAGGCTAAATCAGCCCCAGCATTTT.

The chain employs TRBV11-2 and TRBJ2-3; 7 positions match TRBD1. CDR3 length: 14 residues. The germline CDR1 and CDR2 sequences are SGHAT and FQNNGV. With V trimmed by 5 bases and J by 3 bases, 5 bases remained unmatched. Here the CDR3 DNA reads TGTGCCAGCAGCACCGGACAGGCGACAGATACGCAGTATTTT. Its translation: CASSTGQATDTQYF.

This clonotype occurred many times. V is TRBV18 and J is TRBJ2-7, with 10 nucleotides matching TRBD2. V trimming: 8 bases; J trimming: 5 bases; junction bases outside the gene matches: 12. This CDR3 is built from 15 residues. CDR1 is KGHSH, CDR2 LQKENI, per germline. CDR3 in amino acids: CASTEKAGGPHEQYF. The CDR3 coding sequence is TGTGCCAGCACGGAGAAAGCGGGAGGGCCTCACGAGCAGTACTTC.

The chain recombines TRBV9 with TRBJ2-5, with TRBD2 identical over 9 bases. This CDR3 is 16 amino acids long. CDR1 and CDR2 (germline): SGDLS, YYNGEE. Trimming removed 0 bases from V and 2 bases from J; junction bases left unmatched: 5. CDR3 coding DNA: TGTGCCAGCAGCGTAGTGCCTAGCGGGGCTCAAGAGACCCAGTACTTC. It specifies CASSVVPSGAQETQYF. Full variable domain (missing parts from reference TRBV9 and TRBJ2-5): DSGVTQTPKHLITATGQRVTLRCSPRSGDLSVYWYQQSLDQGLQFLIQYYNGEERAKGNILERFSAQQFPDLHSELNLSSLELGDSALYFCASSVVPSGAQETQYFGPGTRLLVL.

V is TRBV18 and J is TRBJ2-7, with unresolved D. The CDR3 is 14 amino acids. Trimming pared 0 bases from V and 2 bases from J, leaving 8 bases between. Germline CDR1 and CDR2: KGHSH and LQKENI. The CDR3, as DNA: TGTGCCAGCTCACCACCTGACGCCCCCTACGAGCAGTACTTC. Translation: CASSPPDAPYEQYF.

The chain couples TRBV20-1 to TRBJ2-3; no definite D call. V lost 6 bases and J 5 bases, leaving 18 bases between the germline ends. The germline CDR1 and CDR2 sequences are DFQATT and SNEGSKA (reference sequence). The CDR3 has 14 residues. The chain's CDR3 is CSASPVTIGDTQYF. CDR3 bases: TGCAGTGCCTCCCCCGTGACCATCGGAGATACGCAGTATTTT.

This clonotype came up a few times. The rearrangement joins TRBV20-1 to TRBJ2-1; D is perhaps TRBD1 or TRBD2 (5 bases each). The germline V gene encodes CDR1 DFQATT and CDR2 SNEGSKA (reference sequence). CDR3 length equals 13 residues. V lost 6 bases and J lost 6, with 15 bases in between. CDR3 region: CSAPGPISNEQFF. In DNA form, the CDR3 reads TGCAGTGCCCCGGGACCCATCTCCAATGAGCAGTTCTTC.

CDR3: CSASSLEDYGYTF. The CDR3 region has the DNA TGCAGTGCTAGTTCACTCGAGGACTATGGCTACACCTTC. This chain uses TRBV20-1 with TRBJ1-2, with D uncertain. This CDR3 region has 13 residues. Germline CDR1 and CDR2: DFQATT and SNEGSKA (reference sequence). V lost 3 bases and J 3 bases, leaving 11 bases between the germline ends.

The chain combines TRBV5-1 with TRBJ2-1; no clear D. CDR1 and CDR2 (germline): SGHRS, YFSETQ. Between the trimmed V and J ends, which lost 2 bases and 10 bases, there was a span of 13 bases. The CDR3 extends over 13 amino acids. CDR3 in amino acids: CASSLISYGEQFF. CDR3 sequence (DNA): TGCGCCAGCAGCTTAATAAGCTATGGAGAGCAGTTCTTC.